Listed below are T cell receptor beta chains from one sample, sequenced in a study of T-cell memory formation after mild COVID-19. TCRdb re-called the 5' RACE reads with MiXCR, one entry per CDR3 protein. Of 470,000 or so distinct CDR3 sequences listed, roughly 18% are singletons. What was sequenced was PBMCs or a T cell subset sorted from them (not recorded which). The receptors stem from an adult woman who had mild COVID-19 (a few samples of this study predate the infection). Cell type and time point are not known. Both conserved end residues are part of each CDR3. A D gene is named only where the DNA matches it firmly. Some rows mark clone size as missing; the rest say once, few, many or name a class of expanded clone.

v_gene	d_gene	abundance	CDR3aa
TRBV10-2	NA	few	CASAPGRRSYEQYF
TRBV7-9	TRBD2	NA	CASSTLAGETAGELFF
TRBV11-3	NA	NA	CASSLVGASYNEQFF
TRBV7-9	NA	NA	CASSSLATASTDTQYF
TRBV7-9	NA	NA	CASSYSLNAEAFF
TRBV19	NA	few	CASTVSGAANYGYTF
TRBV6-5	TRBD2	few	CASSYSGGLAGDEQFF
TRBV6-1	NA	few	CASSFPDVVETQYF
TRBV20-1	NA	few	CSATAGGAWTEAFF
TRBV6-6	NA	NA	CASSYVDSGSYEQYF
TRBV12-3/TRBV12-4	NA	NA	CASSFGLNRNTEAFF
TRBV7-9	TRBD1	many	CASSLQGVSEQYF
TRBV28	TRBD1	NA	CASSSGQGLFF
TRBV6-2/TRBV6-3	NA	few	CASSYSVGLYEQYF
TRBV7-2	TRBD1	once	CASSWTGTRPGVYGYTF
TRBV20-1	NA	NA	CSATDPGGRKDTQYF
TRBV29-1	NA	few	CSSGEAFF
TRBV6-4	TRBD1	NA	CASSVSWTGEESYTF
TRBV6-5	TRBD1	NA	CASSITGTATYGYTF
TRBV13	TRBD2	NA	CASSRGGRLAGAVGEQFF
TRBV12-3/TRBV12-4	TRBD1	NA	CASSLAPTGTGYTF
TRBV20-1	TRBD2	NA	CSADRAGAYNEQFF
TRBV2	NA	NA	CASSGTLGNTIYF
TRBV3-2	NA	NA	CAAKGPDTQYF
TRBV7-9	NA	few	CASRGGLTYEQYF
TRBV7-6	TRBD1	NA	CASSTGGAETQYF
TRBV7-9	NA	NA	CASSSSLRNEQFF
TRBV20-1	NA	NA	CSARAPPEAGQETQYF
TRBV5-6	NA	NA	CASSLSVGDSGNTIYF